This TCR beta chain was retrieved from a study of blood T cell repertoires in COVID-19. Study overall: Collection of acute and convalescent COVID-19 samples took place in the United States, Italy and Spain. In each case, the material was cDNA or gDNA derived from T cells, B-cell-depleted T cells, or PBMCs.

This clone occurred once. CDR3 length: 19 amino acids. The V gene's germline CDR1 is SGHNT and CDR2 YYREEE (reference sequence). The trim removed 1 base at V and 3 bases at J, leaving 12 bases unmatched. Authors' methods: From reference gene primer amplification, estimates of nucleated cell counts were derived. Profiled with immunoSEQ multiplex PCR; TCRdb holds only in-frame clones, not every one. From that table come the V and J calls and clone size; the DNA was used to work out D and trimming. The top ten hold about 3% of the sample, which has under 300,000 clones, approximately 90% seen once. The clonotype was recovered from a woman aged 25 to 45 with active or convalescent COVID-19. Specimen: peripheral blood. The chain links TRBV5-4 to TRBJ2-3; TRBD2 agrees at 12 bases. The CDR3 sequence: CASSLRSSSGGAGTDTQYF. The CDR3 DNA reads as TGTGCCAGCAGCTTGAGAAGCTCTAGCGGGGGGGCCGGGACAGATACGCAGTATTTT.